What follows is one T cell receptor (beta chain) and its context. What this receptor recognizes is not known. No base quality values were provided; no much bigger clone lies one nucleotide off. Related donors were used in the transplants with nonmyeloablative bone marrow transplantation, and mixed chimerism was transient in the human trials. Thawed PBMCs were FACS-sorted into unstimulated Tregs (CD4+CD25+CD127-), CD4+ non-Tregs (CD4+CD25-), CD4 cells and CD8 cells. Patients were several combined kidney and bone marrow transplant recipients from the ITN036ST trial, and only these trial subjects had samples available. Healthy control blood was separated into PBMCs by Ficoll density gradient and cryopreserved, and patient PBMCs were collected both before and after transplant. These data come from a study of Tregs in tolerant kidney transplant recipients (dated by TCRdb to the late 2010s). Some background on the complete study: Before combined kidney and bone marrow transplantation, this study identified donor-specific regulatory T cells using TCRbeta sequencing and then followed those same cells after transplant. General conclusions and limits of the study: Biological reproducibility was not examined directly, but technical replication error appeared to be minimal. In tolerant patients, donor-specific Tregs expanded more than Tregs overall, which suggests antigen-driven rather than nonspecific expansion. Expanding Tregs with activated donor B cells appeared to identify the most biologically relevant and donor-specific TCRbeta repertoire. For some patients the PCR primers changed over time, which made it impossible to compare the samples from those patients at the nucleotide level. The study was constrained by small patient numbers, and validation of the findings is required in larger populations and under other immunosuppression protocols.

The germline V gene gives CDR1 as SGHDT and CDR2 as YYEEEE. Spanning cysteine to phenylalanine, the CDR3 consists of 12 amino acids. Left in the record is the CDR3 DNA by itself, 36 bases read in frame from the first base. V sheds 2 bases and J sheds 6 bases, leaving 7 bases between their ends. Genomic DNA was extracted from sorted cells with the QIAGEN DNeasy Blood and Tissue Kit for TCRbeta CDR3 sequencing. High-throughput TCRbeta CDR3 sequencing, including PCR amplification with bias correction and internal controls, was performed commercially through immunoSEQ. Per the source publication's procedure: A unique productive TCRbeta sequence was defined by the CDR3 nucleotide sequence when primers matched, and otherwise by the CDR3 amino acid sequence together with the Vbeta and Jbeta genes. To correct sorting error, sequences shared between sorted populations at a frequency ratio of 2:1 or less were removed; the rest were assigned to the higher population. A sequence counted as donor-reactive if, in CFSE-low cells, the sequence had a frequency of at least 0.01% and was expanded at least 5-fold compared with unstimulated cells. Jensen-Shannon divergence, calculated on the top 100 TCRbeta sequences ranked by frequency, was used to quantify repertoire divergence. When a sample had multiple sequencing runs, each run was corrected for sorting error separately and the runs were then pooled. The source is immuneACCESS, and TCRdb retained only in-frame sequences with V and J called. Part of the clones is not carried over; for the studies checked, unresolved V genes explain less than half of this, and the remainder is unexplained. The V and J calls and the clone size are those of that table, but D and trimming were determined from the DNA. The sample table records roughly 54,000 clones; approximately 90% of these occur just once. Around 15% of the sample goes to the ten largest clones.

This TCR was sampled from a human patient who received a combined kidney and bone marrow transplant. In transplant recipients, some T cells may be of donor rather than host origin. The rearranged segments are TRBV5-6 and TRBJ2-3; the D gene remains uncertain. The input for sequencing was CD8+ T cells from blood (PBMCs), taken 12 months after the transplant. The CDR3 has the sequence CASSFSWDTQYF. The nucleotide sequence reads as follows: TGTGCCAGCAGCTTTAGTTGGGATACGCAGTATTTT.